One T cell receptor beta chain is described in this entry. Time point indicated: pretreatment peripheral blood. The record originates from a study of PD-L1 blockade in urothelial cancer. The wider study: Blood analyses occurred 3 weeks (second dose) and 6 weeks post treatment start.

Using immunoSEQ multiplex PCR, the repertoire was profiled, and TCRdb retains in-frame clones only, with some absent. The table lists about 87,000 clones, 84% of them singletons. The J segment lost 4 bases and the V segment lost 0 bases, leaving 8 bases of the junction unmatched. The CDR3 has 16 residues. Germline V gene sequence: CDR1 SGHTA, CDR2 FQGNSA. The chain combines TRBV7-2 with TRBJ1-1; 7 nucleotides line up with TRBD1. Material: PBMCs, obtained around atezolizumab (anti-PD-L1) treatment. This sequence was found in a man between 60 and 75 years old with urothelial cancer. The CDR3 region has the DNA TGTGCCAGCAGCTTAGCTGGAGGCAGGGGGAGCACTGAAGCTTTCTTT. This translates into CASSLAGGRGSTEAFF.